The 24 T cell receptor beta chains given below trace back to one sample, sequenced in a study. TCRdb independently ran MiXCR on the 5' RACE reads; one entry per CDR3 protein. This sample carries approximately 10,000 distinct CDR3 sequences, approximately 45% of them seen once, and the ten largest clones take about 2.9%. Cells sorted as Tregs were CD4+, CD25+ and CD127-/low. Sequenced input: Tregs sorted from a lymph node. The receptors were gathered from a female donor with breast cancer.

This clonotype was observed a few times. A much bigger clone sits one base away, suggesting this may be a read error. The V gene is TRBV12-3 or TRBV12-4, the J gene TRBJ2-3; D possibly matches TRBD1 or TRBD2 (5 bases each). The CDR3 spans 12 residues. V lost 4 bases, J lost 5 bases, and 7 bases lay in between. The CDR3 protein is CASSWGRDTQYF. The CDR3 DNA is TGTGCCAGCAGTTGGGGGAGAGATACGCAGTATTTT.

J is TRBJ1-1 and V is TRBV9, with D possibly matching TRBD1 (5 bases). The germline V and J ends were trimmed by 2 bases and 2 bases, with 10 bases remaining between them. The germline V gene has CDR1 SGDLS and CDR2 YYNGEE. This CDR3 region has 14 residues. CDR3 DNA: TGTGCCAGCAGCGTCAGCGGGGCAAACACTGAAGCTTTCTTT. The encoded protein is CASSVSGANTEAFF.

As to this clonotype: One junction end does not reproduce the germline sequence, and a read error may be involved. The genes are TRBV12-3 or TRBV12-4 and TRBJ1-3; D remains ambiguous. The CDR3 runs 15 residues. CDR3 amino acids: CAGSLYGAPGNTIYF. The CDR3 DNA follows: TGTGCCGGCAGTTTATATGGTGCTCCAGGAAACACCATATATTTT.

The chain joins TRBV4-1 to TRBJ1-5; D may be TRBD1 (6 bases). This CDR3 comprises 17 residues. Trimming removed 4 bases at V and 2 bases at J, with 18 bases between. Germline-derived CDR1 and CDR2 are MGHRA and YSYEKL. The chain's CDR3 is CASSPRAGGSGNQPQHF. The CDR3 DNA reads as TGCGCCAGCAGCCCCCGGGCGGGGGGCAGTGGCAATCAGCCCCAGCATTTT.

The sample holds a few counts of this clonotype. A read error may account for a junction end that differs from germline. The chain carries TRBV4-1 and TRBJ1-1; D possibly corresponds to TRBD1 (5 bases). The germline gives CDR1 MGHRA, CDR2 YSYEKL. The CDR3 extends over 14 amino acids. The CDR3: CASSQAGGNTEALF. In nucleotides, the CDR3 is TGCGCCAGCAGCCAAGCGGGGGGGAACACTGAAGCTTTATTT.

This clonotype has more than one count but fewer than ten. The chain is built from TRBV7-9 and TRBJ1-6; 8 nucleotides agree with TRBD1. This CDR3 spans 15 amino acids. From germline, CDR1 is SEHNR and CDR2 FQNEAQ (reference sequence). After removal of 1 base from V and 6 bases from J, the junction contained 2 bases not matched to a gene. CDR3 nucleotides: TGTGCCAGCAGCTTAGGACAGGGGAGTAATTCACCCCTCCACTTT. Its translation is CASSLGQGSNSPLHF.

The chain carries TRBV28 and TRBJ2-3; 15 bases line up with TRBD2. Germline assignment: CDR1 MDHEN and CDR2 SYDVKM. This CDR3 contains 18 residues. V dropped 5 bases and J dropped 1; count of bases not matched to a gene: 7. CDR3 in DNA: TGTGCCAGCAGTCCCGGACTAGCGGGAGGGCTTGGCACAGATACGCAGTATTTT. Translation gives CASSPGLAGGLGTDTQYF.

In DNA form, the CDR3 reads TGTGCCAGCAGATTCCCAGGGGCCTACGAGCAGTACTTC. Translated, it gives CASRFPGAYEQYF. The chain is built from TRBV28 and TRBJ2-7; weak D call: TRBD1 (6 bases). Between the trimmed V and J ends, which lost 6 bases and 2 bases, there was a span of 11 bases. The CDR3 runs 13 residues. The germline V gene has CDR1 MDHEN and CDR2 SYDVKM.

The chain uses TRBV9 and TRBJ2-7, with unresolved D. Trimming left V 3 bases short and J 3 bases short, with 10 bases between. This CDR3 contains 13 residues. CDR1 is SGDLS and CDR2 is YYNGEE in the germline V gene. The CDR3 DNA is TGTGCCAGCAGCGCCTCACAAGACTACGAGCAGTACTTC. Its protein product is CASSASQDYEQYF.

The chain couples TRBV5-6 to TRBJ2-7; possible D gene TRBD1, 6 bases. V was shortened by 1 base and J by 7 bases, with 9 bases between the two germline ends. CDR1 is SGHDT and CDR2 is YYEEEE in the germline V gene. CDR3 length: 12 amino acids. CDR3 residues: CASSLQGREQYF. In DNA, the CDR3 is TGTGCCAGCAGCTTGCAGGGGCGGGAGCAGTACTTC.

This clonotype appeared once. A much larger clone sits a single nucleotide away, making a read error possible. The CDR3 region is CASSRDRAEAFF. The CDR3 DNA follows: TGTGCCAGCAGCCGAGATCGAGCTGAAGCTTTCTTT. The chain recombines TRBV14 with TRBJ1-1, with no clear D. Germline CDR1 is SGHDN and CDR2 is FVKESK. The CDR3 runs 12 residues. V was cut by 4 bases and J by 6 bases, with 9 bases left in between.

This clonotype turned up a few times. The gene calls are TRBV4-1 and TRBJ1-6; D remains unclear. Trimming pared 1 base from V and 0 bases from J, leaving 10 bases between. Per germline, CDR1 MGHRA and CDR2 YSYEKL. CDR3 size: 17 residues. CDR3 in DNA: TGCGCCAGCAGCCAAGTTGACCCGAGCTCCTATAATTCACCCCTCCACTTT. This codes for CASSQVDPSSYNSPLHF.

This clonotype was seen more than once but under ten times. CDR3 sequence reads: CASSLGSGQKETQYF. CDR3 DNA: TGTGCCAGCAGCTTGGGATCCGGACAAAAAGAGACCCAGTACTTC. This chain joins TRBV7-3 and TRBJ2-5; tentative D call: TRBD1 (5 bases). V lost 3 bases and J lost 3, with 14 bases in between. This CDR3 spans 15 amino acids. Germline V gene sequence: CDR1 SGHTA, CDR2 FQGTGA.

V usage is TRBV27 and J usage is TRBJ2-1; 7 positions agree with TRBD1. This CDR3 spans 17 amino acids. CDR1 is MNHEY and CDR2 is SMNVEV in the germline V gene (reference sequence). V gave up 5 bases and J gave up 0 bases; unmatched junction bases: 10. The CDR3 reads CASSQQGQSSSYNEQFF. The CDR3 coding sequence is TGTGCCAGCAGTCAACAGGGACAGTCGAGCTCCTACAATGAGCAGTTCTTC.

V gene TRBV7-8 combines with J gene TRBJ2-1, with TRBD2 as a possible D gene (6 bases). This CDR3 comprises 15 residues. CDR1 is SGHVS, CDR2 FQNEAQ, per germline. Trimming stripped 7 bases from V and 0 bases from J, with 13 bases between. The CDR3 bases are TGTGCCAGCACCCCCGGGACTTCCTCCTACAATGAGCAGTTCTTC. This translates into CASTPGTSSYNEQFF.

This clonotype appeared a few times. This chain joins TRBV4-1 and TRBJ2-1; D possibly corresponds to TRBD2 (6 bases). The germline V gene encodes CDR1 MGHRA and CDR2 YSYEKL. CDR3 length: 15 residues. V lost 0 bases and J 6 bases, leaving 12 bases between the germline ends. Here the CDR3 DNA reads TGCGCCAGCAGCCAAGATGTCCAACTAGCCAATGAGCAGTTCTTC. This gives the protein CASSQDVQLANEQFF.

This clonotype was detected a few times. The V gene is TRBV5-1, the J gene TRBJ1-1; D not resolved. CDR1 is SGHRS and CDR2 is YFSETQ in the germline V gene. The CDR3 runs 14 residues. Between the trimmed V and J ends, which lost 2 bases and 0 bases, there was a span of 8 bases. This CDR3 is CASSLREMNTEAFF. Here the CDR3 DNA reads TGCGCCAGCAGCTTACGGGAGATGAACACTGAAGCTTTCTTT.

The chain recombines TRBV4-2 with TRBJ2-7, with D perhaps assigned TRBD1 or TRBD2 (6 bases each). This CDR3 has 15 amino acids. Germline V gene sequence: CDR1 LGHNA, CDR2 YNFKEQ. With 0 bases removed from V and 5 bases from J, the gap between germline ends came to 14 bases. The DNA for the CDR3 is TGTGCCAGCAGCCAAGATAATGGAAGGGGGGACGAGCAGTACTTC. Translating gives CASSQDNGRGDEQYF.

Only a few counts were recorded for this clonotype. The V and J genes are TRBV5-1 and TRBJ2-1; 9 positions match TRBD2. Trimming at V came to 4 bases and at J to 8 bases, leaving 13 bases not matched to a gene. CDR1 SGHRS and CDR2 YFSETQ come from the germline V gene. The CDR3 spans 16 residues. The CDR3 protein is CASSATGLAFVDEQFF. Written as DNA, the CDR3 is TGCGCCAGCAGCGCGACGGGACTAGCATTTGTGGATGAGCAGTTCTTC.

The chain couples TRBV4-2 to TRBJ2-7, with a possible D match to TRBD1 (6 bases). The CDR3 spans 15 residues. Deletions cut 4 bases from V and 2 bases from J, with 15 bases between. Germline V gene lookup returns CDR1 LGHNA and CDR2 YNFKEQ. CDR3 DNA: TGTGCCAGCAGCCGAGATTCCCCAGGGGCCTACGAGCAGTACTTC. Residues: CASSRDSPGAYEQYF.

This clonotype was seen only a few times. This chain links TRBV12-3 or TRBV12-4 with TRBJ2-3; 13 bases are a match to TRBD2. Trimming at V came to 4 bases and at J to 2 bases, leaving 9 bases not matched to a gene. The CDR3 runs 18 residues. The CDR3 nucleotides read TGTGCCAGCAGTTCCCAATTCGGACTAGCGGGGGTCACAGATACGCAGTATTTT. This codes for CASSSQFGLAGVTDTQYF.

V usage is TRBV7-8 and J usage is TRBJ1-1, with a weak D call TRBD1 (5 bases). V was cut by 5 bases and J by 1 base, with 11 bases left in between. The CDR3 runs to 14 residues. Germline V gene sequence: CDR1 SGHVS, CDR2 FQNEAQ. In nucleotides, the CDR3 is TGTGCCAGCAGCCCGAGGGGTTGGAACACTGAAGCTTTCTTT. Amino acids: CASSPRGWNTEAFF.

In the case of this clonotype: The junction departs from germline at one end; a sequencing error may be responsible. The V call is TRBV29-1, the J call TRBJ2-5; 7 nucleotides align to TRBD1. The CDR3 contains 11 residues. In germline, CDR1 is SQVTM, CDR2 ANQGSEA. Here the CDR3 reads CSVAGTAASGF. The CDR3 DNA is TGCAGCGTGGCCGGGACAGCGGCCTCAGGGTTC.

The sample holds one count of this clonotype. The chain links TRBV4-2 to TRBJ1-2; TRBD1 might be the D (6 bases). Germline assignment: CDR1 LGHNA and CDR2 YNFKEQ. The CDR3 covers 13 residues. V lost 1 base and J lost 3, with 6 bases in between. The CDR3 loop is CASSQGTDYGYTF. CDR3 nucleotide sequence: TGTGCCAGCAGCCAAGGGACAGACTATGGCTACACCTTC.